The 13 T cell receptor beta chains below all came from one sample that was sequenced in a study of shared clonotypes between healthy human individuals. Sequenced by immunoSEQ multiplex PCR; TCRdb stores in-frame clones only, minus some. The top ten hold more than 0.85% of the sample, which has about a million clones, roughly 80% seen once. Sequences were obtained from memory CD4+ T cells from PBMCs. The subset denotes: CD45RA-negative fraction. The receptor source for this set is a man in his late teens or twenties in good health. Some clones in this sample may be carry-over from other donors' samples.

The chain has TRBV2 and TRBJ2-3; TRBD2 agrees at 7 bases. The germline V gene encodes CDR1 SNHLY and CDR2 FYNNEI. With V trimmed by 9 bases and J by 2 bases, 11 bases remained unmatched. The CDR3 is 15 amino acids. DNA for the CDR3: TGTGCCAGTGGAGGGTCTAGCGGAGCCACAGATACGCAGTATTTT. Encoded protein: CASGGSSGATDTQYF.

The J gene is TRBJ1-5, the V gene TRBV25-1, with TRBD1 as a possible D gene (6 bases). In germline, CDR1 is MGHDK, CDR2 SYGVNS. Trimming removed 8 bases at V and 2 bases at J, with 13 bases between. CDR3 length equals 14 residues. CDR3 sequence (DNA): TGTGCCAGCCAGGGGACGACTGGCAATCAGCCCCAGCATTTT. Its translation is CASQGTTGNQPQHF.

The chain employs TRBV27 and TRBJ1-5, with a tentative D call TRBD1 (5 bases). The CDR3 has 16 amino acids. V lost 8 bases and J lost 1, with 18 bases in between. Germline CDR1 reads MNHEY; CDR2 reads SMNVEV (reference sequence). CDR3 loop: CASGILRDRSNQPQHF. The CDR3 nucleotides are TGTGCCAGCGGGATACTCCGGGACCGGAGCAATCAGCCCCAGCATTTT.

The genes are TRBV25-1 and TRBJ1-3; D uncertain. V shed 6 bases and J shed 4 bases, with 10 bases lying between them. Germline V lookup: CDR1 MGHDK, CDR2 SYGVNS. This CDR3 contains 13 residues. The CDR3 is CASSPLEGNTIYF. The CDR3 DNA follows: TGTGCCAGCAGCCCCCTTGAGGGAAACACCATATATTTT.

The chain links TRBV6-1 to TRBJ1-3; 8 bases are a match to TRBD1. V gave up 4 bases and J gave up 4 bases; unmatched junction bases: 6. CDR3 size: 15 residues. Looked up from germline, CDR1 is MNHNS and CDR2 is SASEGT. CDR3 nucleotide sequence: TGTGCCAGCAGTGGGCAGGGGGCAAAGGGAAACACCATATATTTT. The encoded protein is CASSGQGAKGNTIYF.

The chain carries TRBV6-6 and TRBJ1-1; tentative D call: TRBD1 (5 bases). The CDR3 runs to 12 residues. Germline values: CDR1 MNHNY, CDR2 SVGAGI (reference sequence). The germline V and J ends were trimmed by 6 bases and 6 bases, with 11 bases remaining between them. The CDR3 protein is CASSLRGSEAFF. CDR3 bases: TGTGCCAGCAGCCTTAGGGGCTCTGAAGCTTTCTTT.

The CDR3 loop is CASSRTATNEKLFF. CDR3 bases: TGTGCCAGTAGTCGGACAGCAACTAATGAAAAACTGTTTTTT. The V call is TRBV19, the J call TRBJ1-4, with a possible D match to TRBD1 (6 bases). This CDR3 has 14 residues. V lost 5 bases and J lost 0, with 7 bases in between. Germline CDR1 is LNHDA and CDR2 is SQIVND (reference sequence).

The chain employs TRBV7-2 and TRBJ2-6, with 9 bases aligning to TRBD1. The CDR3 covers 17 residues. CDR1 is SGHTA, CDR2 FQGNSA, per germline. The V segment lost 5 bases and the J segment 4 bases; nucleotides outside the gene matches: 9. The CDR3 DNA follows: TGTGCCAGCAGCCGTCGGGACAGGGCGGGAGGGGCCAACGTCCTGACTTTC. It is translated as CASSRRDRAGGANVLTF.

The DNA for the CDR3 is TGTGCCAGCTCGTATAGAGCGGAGGCAACTAATGAAAAACTGTTTTTT. Translating gives CASSYRAEATNEKLFF. The chain carries TRBV18 and TRBJ1-4; D is unresolved. CDR1 is KGHSH, CDR2 LQKENI, per germline. V lost 6 bases and J lost 0, with 14 bases in between. CDR3 size: 16 residues.

The rearrangement links TRBV5-1 to TRBJ2-2; 8 nucleotides align to TRBD2. CDR1 and CDR2 (germline): SGHRS, YFSETQ. The CDR3 length is 15 residues. J lost 5 bases, V lost 3 bases, and 6 bases had no gene match. CDR3 in DNA: TGCGCCAGCAGCTCTAGCGGGTTCGGAACCGGGGAGCTGTTTTTT. This codes for CASSSSGFGTGELFF.

The rearrangement joins TRBV5-4 to TRBJ2-5; 12 nucleotides align to TRBD1. The CDR3 has 16 residues. The J segment lost 5 bases and the V segment lost 0 bases, leaving 5 bases of the junction unmatched. In germline, CDR1 is SGHNT, CDR2 YYREEE (reference sequence). DNA of the CDR3: TGTGCCAGCAGCTTGGGGGGGACAGGGGGCCGGGAGACCCAGTACTTC. Its translation is CASSLGGTGGRETQYF.

The rearrangement links TRBV11-2 to TRBJ2-7; 10 positions match TRBD1. Trimming took 5 bases from V and 2 from J; bases not matched to a gene: 3. The CDR3 contains 14 residues. Germline lookup yields CDR1 SGHAT and CDR2 FQNNGV. The CDR3 DNA sequence: TGTGCCAGCAGCCAGGGACAGGGGCCCTACGAGCAGTACTTC. This translates into CASSQGQGPYEQYF.

This chain joins TRBV5-4 and TRBJ2-5; 7 nucleotides agree with TRBD2. Trimming took 0 bases from V and 7 from J; bases not matched to a gene: 0. The CDR3 is 12 residues long. Germline CDR1 reads SGHNT; CDR2 reads YYREEE (reference sequence). This CDR3 is CASSLGEGTQYF. The CDR3 DNA sequence: TGTGCCAGCAGCTTGGGGGAGGGGACCCAGTACTTC.